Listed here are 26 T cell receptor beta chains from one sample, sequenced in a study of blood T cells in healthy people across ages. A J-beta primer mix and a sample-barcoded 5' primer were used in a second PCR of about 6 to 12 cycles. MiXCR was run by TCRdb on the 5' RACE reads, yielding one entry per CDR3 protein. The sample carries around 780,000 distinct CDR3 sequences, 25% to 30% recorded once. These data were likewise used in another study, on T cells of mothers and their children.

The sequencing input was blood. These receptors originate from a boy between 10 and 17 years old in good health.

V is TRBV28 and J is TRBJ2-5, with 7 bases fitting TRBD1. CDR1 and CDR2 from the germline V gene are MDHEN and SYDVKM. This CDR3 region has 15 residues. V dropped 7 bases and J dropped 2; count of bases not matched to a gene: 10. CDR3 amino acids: CASNSLTGRQETQYF. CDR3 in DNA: TGTGCCAGCAACTCCTTGACAGGGCGGCAAGAGACCCAGTACTTC.

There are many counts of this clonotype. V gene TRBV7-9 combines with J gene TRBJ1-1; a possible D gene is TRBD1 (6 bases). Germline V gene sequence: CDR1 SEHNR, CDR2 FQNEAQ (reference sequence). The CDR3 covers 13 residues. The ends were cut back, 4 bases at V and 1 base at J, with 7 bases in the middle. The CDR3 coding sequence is TGTGCCAGCAGCTCGGACAGGAACACTGAAGCTTTCTTT. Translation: CASSSDRNTEAFF.

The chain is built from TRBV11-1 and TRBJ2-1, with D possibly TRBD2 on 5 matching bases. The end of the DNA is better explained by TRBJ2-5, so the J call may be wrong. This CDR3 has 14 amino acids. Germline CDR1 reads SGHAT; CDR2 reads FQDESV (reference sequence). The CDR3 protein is CASSSRLRGETQYF. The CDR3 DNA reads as TGTGCCAGCAGCTCACGACTAAGAGGGGAGACCCAGTACTTC.

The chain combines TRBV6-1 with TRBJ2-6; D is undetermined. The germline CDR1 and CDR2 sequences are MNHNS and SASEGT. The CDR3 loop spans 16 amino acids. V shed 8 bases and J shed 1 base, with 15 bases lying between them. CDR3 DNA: TGTGCCAGCCATGGCGGACGCGGATCTGGGGCCAACGTCCTGACTTTC. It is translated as CASHGGRGSGANVLTF.

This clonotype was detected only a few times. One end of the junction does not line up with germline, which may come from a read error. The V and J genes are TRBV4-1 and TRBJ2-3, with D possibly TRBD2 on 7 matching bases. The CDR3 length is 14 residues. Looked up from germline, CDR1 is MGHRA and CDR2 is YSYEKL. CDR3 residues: CASSLLGAGDAQYF. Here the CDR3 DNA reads TGCGCCAGCAGCCTGCTGGGGGCGGGAGATGCGCAGTATTTT.

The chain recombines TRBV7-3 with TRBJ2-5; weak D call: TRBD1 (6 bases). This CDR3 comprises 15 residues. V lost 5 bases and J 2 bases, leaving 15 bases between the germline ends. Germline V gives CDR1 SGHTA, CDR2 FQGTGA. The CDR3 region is CASSRVDSRQETQYF. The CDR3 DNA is TGTGCCAGCAGCCGAGTGGACAGCAGACAAGAGACCCAGTACTTC.

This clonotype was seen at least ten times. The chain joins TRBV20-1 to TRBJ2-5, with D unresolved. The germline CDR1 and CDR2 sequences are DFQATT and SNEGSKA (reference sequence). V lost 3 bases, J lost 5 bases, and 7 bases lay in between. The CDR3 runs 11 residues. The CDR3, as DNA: TGCAGTGCTAGCTCTAAGGAGACCCAGTACTTC. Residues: CSASSKETQYF.

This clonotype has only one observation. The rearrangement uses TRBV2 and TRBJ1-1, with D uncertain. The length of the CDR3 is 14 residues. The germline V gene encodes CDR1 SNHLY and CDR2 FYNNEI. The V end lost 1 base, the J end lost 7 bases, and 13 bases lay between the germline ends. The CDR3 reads CASSEVFQGIEAFF. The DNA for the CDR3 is TGTGCCAGCAGTGAAGTATTCCAAGGTATTGAAGCTTTCTTT.

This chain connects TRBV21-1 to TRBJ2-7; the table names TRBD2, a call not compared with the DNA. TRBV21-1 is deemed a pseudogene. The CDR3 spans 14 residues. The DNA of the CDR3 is TGTGCCAGCTGGGACCGGGACTATACCTACGAGCAGTACTTC. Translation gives CASWDRDYTYEQYF.

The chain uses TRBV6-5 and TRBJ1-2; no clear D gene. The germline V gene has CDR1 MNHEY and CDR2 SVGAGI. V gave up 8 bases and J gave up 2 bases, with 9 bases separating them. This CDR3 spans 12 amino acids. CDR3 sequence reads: CASGSRNYGYTF. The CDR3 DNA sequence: TGTGCCAGCGGAAGCAGAAACTATGGCTACACCTTC.

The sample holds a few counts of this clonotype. CDR3 DNA sequence: TGTGCCAGCAGTTCCAGTCGAAGACAAGAAAAACTGTTTTTT. Its translation is CASSSSRRQEKLFF. V and J are TRBV6-5 and TRBJ1-4; D is unresolved. CDR1 MNHEY and CDR2 SVGAGI come from the germline V gene. The V end was cut by 4 bases, the J end by 8 bases, with 14 bases between. The CDR3 has 14 amino acids.

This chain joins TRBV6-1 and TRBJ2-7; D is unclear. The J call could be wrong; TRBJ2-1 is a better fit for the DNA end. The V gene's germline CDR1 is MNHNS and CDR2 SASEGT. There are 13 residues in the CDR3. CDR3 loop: CASSVRDPEEQFF. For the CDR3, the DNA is TGTGCCAGCAGTGTTAGGGATCCTGAAGAGCAGTTCTTC.

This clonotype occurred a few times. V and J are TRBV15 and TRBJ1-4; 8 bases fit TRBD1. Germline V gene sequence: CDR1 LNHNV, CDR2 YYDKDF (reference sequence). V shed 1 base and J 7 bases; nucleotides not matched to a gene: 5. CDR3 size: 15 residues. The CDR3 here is CATSRVTGGGEKLFF. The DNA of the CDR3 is TGTGCCACCAGCAGAGTTACAGGGGGTGGTGAAAAACTGTTTTTT.

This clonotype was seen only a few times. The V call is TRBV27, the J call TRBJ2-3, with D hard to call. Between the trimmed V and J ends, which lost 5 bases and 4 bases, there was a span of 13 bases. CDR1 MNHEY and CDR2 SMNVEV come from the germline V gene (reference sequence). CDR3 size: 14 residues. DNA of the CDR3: TGTGCCAGCAGTCCCCCCAGATGGCCAGATACGCAGTATTTT. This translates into CASSPPRWPDTQYF.

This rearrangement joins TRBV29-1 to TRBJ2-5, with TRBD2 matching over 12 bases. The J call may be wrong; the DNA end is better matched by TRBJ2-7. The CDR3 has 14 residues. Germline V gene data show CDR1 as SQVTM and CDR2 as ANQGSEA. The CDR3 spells CSALPSGGAYEQYF. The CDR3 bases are TGCAGCGCCCTTCCTAGCGGGGGGGCCTACGAGCAGTACTTC.

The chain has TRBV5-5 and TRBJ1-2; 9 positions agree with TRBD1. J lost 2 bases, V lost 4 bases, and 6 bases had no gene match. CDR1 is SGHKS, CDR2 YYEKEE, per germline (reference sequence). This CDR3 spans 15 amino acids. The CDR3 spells CASSPTGGTNYGYTF. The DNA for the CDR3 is TGTGCCAGCAGCCCGACAGGGGGGACGAACTATGGCTACACCTTC. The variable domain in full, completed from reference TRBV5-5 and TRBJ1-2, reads DAGVTQSPTHLIKTRGQQVTLRCSPISGHKSVSWYQQVLGQGPQFIFQYYEKEERGRGNFPDRFSARQFPNYSSELNVNALLLGDSALYLCASSPTGGTNYGYTFGSGTRLTVV.

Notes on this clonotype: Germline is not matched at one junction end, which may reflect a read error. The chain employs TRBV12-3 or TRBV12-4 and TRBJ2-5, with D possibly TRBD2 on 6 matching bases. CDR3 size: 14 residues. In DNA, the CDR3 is TGTGCCAGCAGAGCACACGGCGGGAAAGAGGCCCAGTACTTC. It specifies CASRAHGGKEAQYF.

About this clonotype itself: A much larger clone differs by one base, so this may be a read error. The CDR3 region has the DNA TGCGGCGTTGAAATCGATCCCAGCCAGGGCTACGAGCAGTACTTC. This sequence encodes CGVEIDPSQGYEQYF. The chain couples TRBV29-1 to TRBJ2-7; tentatively, D is TRBD1 (5 bases). Per the germline V gene, CDR1 is SQVTM and CDR2 is ANQGSEA. The CDR3 has 15 amino acids.

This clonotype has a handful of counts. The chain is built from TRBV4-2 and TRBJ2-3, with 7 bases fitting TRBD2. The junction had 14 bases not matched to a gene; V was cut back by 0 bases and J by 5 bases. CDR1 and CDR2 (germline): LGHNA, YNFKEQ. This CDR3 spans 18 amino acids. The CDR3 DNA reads TGTGCCAGCAGCCAAGATAGAAGGGCCAGCGGGGCTAAAGATACGCAGTATTTT. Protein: CASSQDRRASGAKDTQYF.

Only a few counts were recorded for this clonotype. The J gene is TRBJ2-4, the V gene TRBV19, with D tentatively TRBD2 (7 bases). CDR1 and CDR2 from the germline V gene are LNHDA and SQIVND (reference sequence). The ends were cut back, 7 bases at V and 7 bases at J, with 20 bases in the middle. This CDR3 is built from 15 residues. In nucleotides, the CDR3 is TGTGCCAGTAACAACCCCGGGGGGCTCAAGAACATTCAGTACTTC. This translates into CASNNPGGLKNIQYF.

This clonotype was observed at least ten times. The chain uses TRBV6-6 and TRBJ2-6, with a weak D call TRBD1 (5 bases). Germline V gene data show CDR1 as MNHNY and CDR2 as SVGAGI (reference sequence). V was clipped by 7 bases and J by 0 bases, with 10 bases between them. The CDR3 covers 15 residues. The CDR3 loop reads CASTRDLSGANVLTF. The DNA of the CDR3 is TGTGCCAGCACCAGGGATCTCTCTGGGGCCAACGTCCTGACTTTC.

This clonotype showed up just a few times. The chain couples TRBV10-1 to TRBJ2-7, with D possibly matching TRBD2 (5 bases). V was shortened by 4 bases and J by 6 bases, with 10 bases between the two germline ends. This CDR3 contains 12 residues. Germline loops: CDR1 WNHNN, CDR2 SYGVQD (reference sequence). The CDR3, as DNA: TGCGCCAGCAGTGGCGTTGCGGGCGAGCAGTACTTC. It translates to CASSGVAGEQYF.

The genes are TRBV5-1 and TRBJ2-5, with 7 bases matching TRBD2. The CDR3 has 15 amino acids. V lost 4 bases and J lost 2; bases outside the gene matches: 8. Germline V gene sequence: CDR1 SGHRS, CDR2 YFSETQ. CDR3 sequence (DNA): TGCGCCAGCAGCCCCCAAGCGGGGAGACAAGAGACCCAGTACTTC. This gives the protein CASSPQAGRQETQYF. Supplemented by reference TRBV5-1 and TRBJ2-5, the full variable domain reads KAGVTQTPRYLIKTRGQQVTLSCSPISGHRSVSWYQQTPGQGLQFLFEYFSETQRNKGNFPGRFSGRQFSNSRSEMNVSTLELGDSALYLCASSPQAGRQETQYFGPGTRLLVL.

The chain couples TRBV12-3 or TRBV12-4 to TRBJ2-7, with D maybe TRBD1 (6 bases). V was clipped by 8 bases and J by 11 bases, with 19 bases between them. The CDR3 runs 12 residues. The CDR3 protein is CASGTTQGVEYF. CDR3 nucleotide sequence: TGTGCCAGCGGAACAACACAGGGAGTTGAGTACTTC.

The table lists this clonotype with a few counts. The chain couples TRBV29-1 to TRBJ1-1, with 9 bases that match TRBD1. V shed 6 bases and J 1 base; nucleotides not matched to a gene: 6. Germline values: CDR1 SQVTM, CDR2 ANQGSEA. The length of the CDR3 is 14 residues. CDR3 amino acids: CSVGGTGRNTEAFF. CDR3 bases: TGCAGCGTCGGGGGGACAGGGCGGAACACTGAAGCTTTCTTT.

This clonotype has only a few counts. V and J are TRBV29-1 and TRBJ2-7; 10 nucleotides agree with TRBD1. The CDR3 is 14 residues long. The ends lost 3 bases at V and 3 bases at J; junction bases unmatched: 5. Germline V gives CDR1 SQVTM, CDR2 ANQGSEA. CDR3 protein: CSVEWDRGFYEQYF. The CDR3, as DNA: TGCAGCGTTGAGTGGGACAGGGGTTTCTACGAGCAGTACTTC.